This entry features one T cell receptor beta chain sequence. The sample belongs to a study of blood T cell repertoires in COVID-19. Whole-study context: The samples span acute and convalescent COVID-19 from the United States, Italy and Spain. The analysed material was cDNA or gDNA that came from T cells, B-cell-depleted T cells, or PBMCs.

As processed by the authors: Amplifying reference gene primers gave estimates of nucleated cell counts. Clones were read by immunoSEQ multiplex PCR, and TCRdb kept only the in-frame ones, dropping some. That table furnishes V, J and clone size, whereas the DNA furnished D and trimming. The sample gives about 280,000 clones, more than 85% of which show up once; 4.6% is in the top ten. Germline V lookup: CDR1 KGHSH, CDR2 LQKENI. The CDR3 consists of 14 residues. Deletions cut 3 bases from V and 4 bases from J, with 12 bases between. The receptor's source is a middle-aged man with acute or convalescent COVID-19. This rearrangement joins TRBV18 to TRBJ1-1; a weak D match, TRBD1 (5 bases). Sequencing was performed on peripheral blood. CDR3 amino acids: CASSPSRVVTEAFF. As DNA, the CDR3 is TGTGCCAGCTCACCTTCCAGGGTCGTCACTGAAGCTTTCTTT. Looking up the rest from reference TRBV18 and TRBJ1-1 gives the full variable domain: NAGVMQNPRHLVRRRGQEARLRCSPMKGHSHVYWYRQLPEEGLKFMVYLQKENIIDESGMPKERFSAEFPKEGPSILRIQQVVRGDSAAYFCASSPSRVVTEAFFGQGTRLTVV.